These 15 T cell receptor beta chains came from one sample sequenced in a study of shared clonotypes between healthy human individuals. The assay was immunoSEQ multiplex PCR, and TCRdb's table has in-frame clones only and misses some. The sample carries 1.4 million to 1.5 million clones, over 95% recorded once. Specimen: naive CD4+ T cells sorted from blood. The subset denotes: CD45RA+ positively selected. These receptors came from a man aged 25-45 years in good health.

The V call is TRBV5-1, the J call TRBJ2-1; 7 bases line up with TRBD1. With 2 bases clipped from V and 4 bases from J, the junction kept 9 bases outside the gene matches. CDR3 length equals 16 residues. Germline values: CDR1 SGHRS, CDR2 YFSETQ. The CDR3 sequence is CASSLTAGTEYNEQFF. CDR3 bases: TGCGCCAGCAGCTTAACGGCCGGGACAGAATACAATGAGCAGTTCTTC.

V gene TRBV5-6 combines with J gene TRBJ1-2; tentatively, D is TRBD1 (6 bases). Trimming left V 4 bases short and J 2 bases short, with 12 bases between. The CDR3 extends over 14 amino acids. CDR1 and CDR2 (germline): SGHDT, YYEEEE. CDR3 sequence: CASSPGGPNYGYTF. The CDR3 DNA is TGTGCCAGCAGCCCCGGGGGCCCCAACTATGGCTACACCTTC.

The V gene is TRBV19, the J gene TRBJ1-5, with TRBD1 identical over 7 bases. This CDR3 has 15 amino acids. The germline V gene has CDR1 LNHDA and CDR2 SQIVND (reference sequence). After removal of 10 bases from V and 1 base from J, the junction contained 10 bases not matched to a gene. CDR3 sequence: CATTDRAASNQPQHF. CDR3 DNA sequence: TGTGCCACCACTGACAGGGCCGCGAGCAATCAGCCCCAGCATTTT.

The V and J genes are TRBV6-5 and TRBJ2-7, with D hard to call. The germline gives CDR1 MNHEY, CDR2 SVGAGI. The V end lost 1 base, the J end lost 0 bases, and 10 bases lay between the germline ends. The CDR3 has 15 amino acids. CDR3 residues: CASSYYLTSSYEQYF. CDR3 DNA: TGTGCCAGCAGTTACTATCTGACAAGCTCCTACGAGCAGTACTTC.

V usage is TRBV5-6 and J usage is TRBJ2-5, with 7 bases lining up with TRBD1. V lost 8 bases and J lost 0; bases outside the gene matches: 7. CDR1 is SGHDT, CDR2 YYEEEE, per germline. The length of the CDR3 is 14 residues. For the CDR3, the DNA is TGTGCCAGTAATTTCGGGACAGACCAAGAGACCCAGTACTTC. It translates to CASNFGTDQETQYF.

The chain carries TRBV7-9 and TRBJ1-5; 7 nucleotides match TRBD1. Germline V gene lookup returns CDR1 SEHNR and CDR2 FQNEAQ (reference sequence). The CDR3 loop spans 16 amino acids. The junction had 10 bases not matched to a gene; V was cut back by 3 bases and J by 5 bases. The CDR3 DNA follows: TGTGCCAGCAGCTTGGGTTCAGGGGGGCCCGATCAGCCCCAGCATTTT. Translation gives CASSLGSGGPDQPQHF.

About this clone: At the DNA level, this CDR3 is encoded by other sequences in the same sample as well. The rearrangement links TRBV2 to TRBJ2-1; 11 bases fit TRBD2. The CDR3 loop spans 14 amino acids. J was trimmed by 4 bases and V by 4 bases; bases with no gene match: 0. CDR1 SNHLY and CDR2 FYNNEI come from the germline V gene. The CDR3 is CASSGLAGYNEQFF. The CDR3 nucleotides are TGTGCCAGCAGTGGACTAGCGGGGTACAATGAGCAGTTCTTC.

This clone was picked up one time. The chain is built from TRBV7-6 and TRBJ2-6; TRBD1 is a possible D gene (6 bases). Trimming removed 5 bases at V and 4 bases at J, with 18 bases between. Germline V CDR1 and CDR2: SGHVS, FNYEAQ. The CDR3 sequence is 17 residues long. CDR3 coding DNA: TGTGCCAGCAGCCCACCTGGGTCAGGGGTCGGGGCCAACGTCCTGACTTTC. Translated, it gives CASSPPGSGVGANVLTF.

The rearrangement uses TRBV5-5 and TRBJ2-7; D possibly matches TRBD1 or TRBD2 (5 bases each). The V and J ends lost 2 bases and 0 bases respectively, with 9 bases between them. CDR1 is SGHKS and CDR2 is YYEKEE in the germline V gene (reference sequence). The CDR3 totals 14 residues. Here the CDR3 reads CASSFGGISYEQYF. DNA of the CDR3: TGTGCCAGCAGCTTTGGGGGTATCTCCTACGAGCAGTACTTC.

The genes are TRBV7-8 and TRBJ2-3; TRBD1 is a possible D gene (5 bases). The germline V gene encodes CDR1 SGHVS and CDR2 FQNEAQ. CDR3 length: 13 residues. V was pared by 5 bases and J by 2 bases, with 8 bases between. CDR3 bases: TGTGCCAGCAGCCTACAGGCCACAGATACGCAGTATTTT. Residues: CASSLQATDTQYF.

V and J are TRBV2 and TRBJ2-6; D call uncertain. The CDR3 runs 12 residues. CDR1 is SNHLY, CDR2 FYNNEI, per germline. V was cut by 7 bases and J by 4 bases, with 5 bases left in between. The chain's CDR3 is CASIGGANVLTF. CDR3 in DNA: TGTGCCAGCATAGGCGGGGCCAACGTCCTGACTTTC.

The V and J genes are TRBV19 and TRBJ2-7, with 7 nucleotides matching TRBD1. The germline V gene has CDR1 LNHDA and CDR2 SQIVND (reference sequence). This CDR3 contains 16 residues. The V segment lost 3 bases and the J segment 3 bases; nucleotides outside the gene matches: 11. CDR3 sequence (DNA): TGTGCCAGTAGTATCCATCGACAGGGACGGGACTACGAGCAGTACTTC. Protein product: CASSIHRQGRDYEQYF.

There are a few counts of this clone. The rearrangement links TRBV7-6 to TRBJ2-1; D is unclear. Between the trimmed V and J ends, which lost 3 bases and 8 bases, there was a span of 8 bases. The CDR3 totals 12 residues. Germline-derived CDR1 and CDR2 are SGHVS and FNYEAQ. In DNA, the CDR3 is TGTGCCAGCAGCTTTGACTCTTATGAGCAGTTCTTC. Translation gives CASSFDSYEQFF.

This clone showed up just once. This CDR3 is CASSLVVPTLSGNTIYF. CDR3 DNA sequence: TGTGCCAGCAGCTTGGTGGTCCCTACCCTGAGTGGAAACACCATATATTTT. V is TRBV7-8 and J is TRBJ1-3, with D unclear. The V end was cut by 3 bases, the J end by 3 bases, with 18 bases between. Germline V gene lookup returns CDR1 SGHVS and CDR2 FQNEAQ. This CDR3 spans 17 amino acids.

CDR3 DNA: TGTGCCAGCAGTTACTCCCCCGGGGTGCGCAATCAGCCCCAGCATTTT. Translating gives CASSYSPGVRNQPQHF. The chain links TRBV6-6 to TRBJ1-5, with unresolved D. Germline V gene sequence: CDR1 MNHNY, CDR2 SVGAGI (reference sequence). This CDR3 has 16 residues. V was trimmed by 0 bases and J by 2 bases, leaving 11 bases between them.